This TCR beta chain originates from a study of blood T cells in healthy people across ages. Notes on this clonotype: As yet, its antigen is unknown.

Study-wide points: CMV status of donors was not determined, possibly confounding expanded clonotype changes.

PBMCs were isolated at a quantity of at least 6.5 million per sample. Total RNA amounts of at least 6 micrograms were extracted per sample. A second PCR, run for roughly 7 to 12 cycles, used a sample-barcoded 5' primer plus a J-beta primer mix. Sequencing yielded, for each sample, at least 2.5 million paired-end reads carrying CDR3. TCRdb fed the 5' RACE reads into MiXCR, producing one record per CDR3 protein. The top ten hold 13% of the sample, which has roughly 930,000 distinct CDR3 sequences, about 48% seen once. Germline V gene data show CDR1 as MNHNS and CDR2 as SASEGT. The CDR3 contains 13 residues. Trimming left V 6 bases short and J 8 bases short, with 13 bases between.

V usage is TRBV6-1 and J usage is TRBJ1-4; D is uncertain. The sequence was obtained from a man younger than 40 in good health. Sequencing was performed on blood. In DNA, the CDR3 is TGTGCCAGCAGACCCGACACCTTCGAAAAACTGTTTTTT. Amino acids: CASRPDTFEKLFF.